The 22 T cell receptor beta chains below were found in one sample sequenced in a study of breast tumors, draining lymph nodes, adjacent tissues (dated by TCRdb to 2016 to 2018). Libraries came from multiplex PCR. Sequencing instrument: Illumina HiSeq 2000. The raw public data were reprocessed by TCRdb itself: fastp quality trimming at Q25, MiXCR clonotype calling, in-frame beta chains only. Identical CDR3 protein sequences are pooled into one entry, listed with their most common genes and DNA. For this sample there are roughly 80,000 distinct CDR3 sequences; roughly a fifth appear just once. The top ten hold less than 3% of the sample. Lymph node samples came from the axillary draining lymph nodes of breast cancer patients. Sequencing used axillary lymph node tissue. These receptors were collected from a female donor with breast cancer. Some clones in this sample may be carry-over from other donors' samples.

This clonotype was seen many times. The J gene is TRBJ2-1, the V gene TRBV4-2, with 11 bases aligning to TRBD2. Unmatched junction bases numbered 4, after V lost 0 bases and J lost 6 bases. Germline-derived CDR1 and CDR2 are LGHNA and YNFKEQ. The CDR3 is 16 residues long. The CDR3 sequence is CASSQDLAGGLNEQFF. The CDR3 region has the DNA TGTGCCAGCAGCCAAGACCTAGCGGGAGGCCTCAATGAGCAGTTCTTC.

The chain couples TRBV7-9 to TRBJ2-3; the D is unclear. V lost 5 bases and J 6 bases, leaving 24 bases between the germline ends. CDR3 length: 17 amino acids. Germline CDR1 and CDR2: SEHNR and FQNEAQ (reference sequence). The CDR3 region has the DNA TGTGCCAGCAGCGTCGGTCAGGCGGCAGATGATTGGGATACGCAGTATTTT. Protein sequence: CASSVGQAADDWDTQYF.

This clonotype was seen many times. This sequence joins TRBV7-8 and TRBJ2-2; 11 nucleotides match TRBD2. The CDR3 consists of 16 residues. The J segment lost 4 bases and the V segment lost 5 bases, leaving 6 bases of the junction unmatched. Looked up from germline, CDR1 is SGHVS and CDR2 is FQNEAQ. Here the CDR3 reads CASSQLAGVGTGELFF. Here the CDR3 DNA reads TGTGCCAGCAGCCAACTAGCGGGAGTGGGCACCGGGGAGCTGTTTTTT.

This clonotype was seen many times. In nucleotides, the CDR3 is TGTGCCAGCGGTCAGGGGGCGCGTCAGCCCCAGCATTTT. Amino acid sequence: CASGQGARQPQHF. V and J are TRBV12-3 or TRBV12-4 and TRBJ1-5; 8 bases are shared with TRBD1. J gave up 6 bases and V 8 bases, and 6 bases lay outside the gene matches. The CDR3 extends over 13 amino acids.

The chain employs TRBV28 and TRBJ2-7; no clear D. Trimming left V 4 bases short and J 1 base short, with 14 bases between. The CDR3 covers 15 residues. Per the germline V gene, CDR1 is MDHEN and CDR2 is SYDVKM. The CDR3 region is CASSSKGFASYEQYF. CDR3 bases: TGTGCCAGCAGTTCGAAGGGCTTTGCTTCCTACGAGCAGTACTTC.

This clonotype was seen many times. The rearrangement links TRBV20-1 to TRBJ2-1; the match to TRBD2 covers 8 bases. After removal of 2 bases from V and 4 bases from J, the junction contained 7 bases not matched to a gene. Germline loops: CDR1 DFQATT, CDR2 SNEGSKA (reference sequence). The CDR3 is 15 amino acids. The CDR3 protein is CSARFLAGLYNEQFF. CDR3 DNA: TGCAGTGCTAGATTCCTAGCGGGCCTTTACAATGAGCAGTTCTTC.

A note on this clonotype: One end of the junction is discordant with germline, which a read error may explain. The chain couples TRBV4-1 to TRBJ1-2; 9 nucleotides align to TRBD1. The CDR3 totals 15 residues. The germline CDR1 and CDR2 sequences are MGHRA and YSYEKL. CDR3 protein: CAGSPQQGAGYGYTF. As DNA, the CDR3 is TGCGCCGGCAGCCCACAACAGGGGGCAGGGTATGGCTACACCTTC.

The V call is TRBV30, the J call TRBJ2-2; D is unresolved. Germline-derived CDR1 and CDR2 are GTSNPN and SVGIG (reference sequence). This CDR3 has 13 amino acids. The V end lost 1 base, the J end lost 2 bases, and 5 bases lay between the germline ends. DNA of the CDR3: TGTGCCTGGAGTGGAGTAAACACCGGGGAGCTGTTTTTT. Its protein is CAWSGVNTGELFF. The full variable domain, its missing parts supplied by reference TRBV30 and TRBJ2-2, is SQTIHQWPATLVQPVGSPLSLECTVEGTSNPNLYWYRQAAGRGLQLLFYSVGIGQISSEVPQNLSASRPQDRQFILSSKKLLLSDSGFYLCAWSGVNTGELFFGEGSRLTVL.

There are many counts of this clonotype. This chain links TRBV7-2 with TRBJ2-1; no reliable D call. Trimming stripped 3 bases from V and 0 bases from J, with 9 bases between. Germline CDR1 SGHTA, CDR2 FQGNSA. The CDR3 loop spans 15 amino acids. CDR3 sequence (DNA): TGTGCCAGCAGCTTTCACCCCAGCTCCTACAATGAGCAGTTCTTC. It encodes CASSFHPSSYNEQFF.

Comment on this clonotype: This may be a read error: a much more frequent sequence differs by one nucleotide. This chain links TRBV6-2 or TRBV6-3 with TRBJ2-1; perhaps TRBD1 as D (5 bases). Trimming pared 0 bases from V and 1 base from J, leaving 10 bases between. Germline loops: CDR1 MNHEY, CDR2 SVGEGT. The CDR3 has 16 residues. CDR3 coding DNA: TGTGCCAGCAGTTACTCAGCAGGGTGGTCCTACAATGAGCAGTTCTTC. This codes for CASSYSAGWSYNEQFF.

This clonotype was seen ten or more times. The CDR3 DNA is TGCAGTGCTAGAGAGGTGAGGGACCCAGACAATGAGCAGTTCTTC. This codes for CSAREVRDPDNEQFF. The chain couples TRBV20-1 to TRBJ2-1; D possibly matches TRBD1 or TRBD2 (5 bases each). V was shortened by 0 bases and J by 5 bases, with 14 bases between the two germline ends. The germline V gene encodes CDR1 DFQATT and CDR2 SNEGSKA (reference sequence). The CDR3 is 15 amino acids.

The chain's CDR3 is CATKDYNEQFF. The CDR3 DNA reads as TGTGCCACGAAGGACTACAATGAGCAGTTCTTC. J is TRBJ2-1 and V is TRBV27, with no clear D. V lost 10 bases and J 3 bases, leaving 7 bases between the germline ends. CDR1 and CDR2 (germline): MNHEY, SMNVEV (reference sequence). The CDR3 spans 11 residues.

The CDR3 region has the DNA TGTGCCAGTAGTATAGAGGGGCTTCAGCCCCAGCATTTT. This translates into CASSIEGLQPQHF. This chain connects TRBV19 to TRBJ1-5; D may be TRBD1 (5 bases). Germline V gene lookup returns CDR1 LNHDA and CDR2 SQIVND (reference sequence). The CDR3 sequence is 13 residues long. The germline V and J ends were trimmed by 0 bases and 6 bases, with 6 bases remaining between them.

This clonotype was seen once. CDR3 amino acids: CASSTPGQLGEPQHF. Written as DNA, the CDR3 is TGTGCCAGCAGTACACCGGGACAGCTTGGGGAGCCCCAGCATTTT. The chain links TRBV28 to TRBJ1-5, with 7 bases that match TRBD1. This CDR3 is built from 15 residues. V was pared by 5 bases and J by 8 bases, with 12 bases of the junction left unmatched. Germline values: CDR1 MDHEN, CDR2 SYDVKM.

This clonotype came up many times. V usage is TRBV4-1 and J usage is TRBJ1-4, with 7 bases matching TRBD1. Germline V lookup: CDR1 MGHRA, CDR2 YSYEKL. This CDR3 spans 15 amino acids. V lost 4 bases and J lost 10; bases outside the gene matches: 12. The CDR3 bases are TGCGCCAGCAGCCCACGTACAGGGGAGGGGGGAAAACTGTTTTTT. Translating gives CASSPRTGEGGKLFF.

About this clonotype itself: Germline and junction disagree at one end, which may indicate a read error. The chain couples TRBV2 to TRBJ2-1; D is uncertain. The CDR3 covers 13 residues. Germline assignment: CDR1 SNHLY and CDR2 FYNNEI. This chain's CDR3 is CASSVRWVNGQFF. DNA for the CDR3: TGTGCCAGCAGTGTTCGCTGGGTCAATGGGCAGTTCTTC. Variable domain in full (rest from reference TRBV2 and TRBJ2-1): EPEVTQTPSHQVTQMGQEVILRCVPISNHLYFYWYRQILGQKVEFLVSFYNNEISEKSEIFDDQFSVERPDGSNFTLKIRSTKLEDSAMYFCASSVRWVNGQFFGPGTRLTVL.

Many counts were recorded for this clonotype. The CDR3, as DNA: TGTGCCAGCGGACAAGAGACCCAGTACTTC. Its protein product is CASGQETQYF. This chain connects TRBV14 to TRBJ2-5; no clear D. The CDR3 length is 10 residues. The germline gives CDR1 SGHDN, CDR2 FVKESK. V dropped 8 bases and J dropped 2 bases, with 3 bases sitting between them.

The rearrangement uses TRBV5-1 and TRBJ2-4, with 13 bases identical to TRBD2. CDR1 and CDR2 (germline): SGHRS, YFSETQ. V gave up 4 bases and J gave up 7 bases; unmatched junction bases: 8. The CDR3 totals 16 residues. CDR3: CASSPGLAGRGNIQYF. In DNA form, the CDR3 reads TGCGCCAGCAGCCCGGGACTAGCGGGAAGGGGGAACATTCAGTACTTC.

The table lists this clonotype with many counts. The rearrangement joins TRBV5-1 to TRBJ2-1; TRBD1 matches at 10 bases. The CDR3 is 15 amino acids. CDR1 is SGHRS and CDR2 is YFSETQ in the germline V gene. Trimming cost V 4 bases and J 6 bases; bases outside gene matches: 7. Here the CDR3 reads CASSGGQGVLNEQFF. DNA of the CDR3: TGCGCCAGCAGCGGTGGACAGGGGGTCCTCAATGAGCAGTTCTTC.

This clonotype has just a few counts. The chain uses TRBV12-3 or TRBV12-4 and TRBJ2-5; 10 positions match TRBD1. The CDR3 totals 15 residues. V was clipped by 3 bases and J by 5 bases; unmatched bases: 6. CDR3 coding DNA: TGTGCCAGCAGTTTGGGACAGGGGAGTCGGGAGACCCAGTACTTC. It codes for CASSLGQGSRETQYF.

This clonotype was seen more than once but under ten times. Just one base apart from a much larger clone, this may be a read error. This chain connects TRBV2 to TRBJ1-5; a possible D gene is TRBD1 (6 bases). The CDR3 is made up of 15 amino acids. Trimming pared 1 base from V and 3 bases from J, leaving 10 bases between. CDR1 and CDR2 (germline): SNHLY, FYNNEI. CDR3 bases: TGTGCCAGCAGTGAAGGGACAGCGGTCAATCAGCCCCAGCATTTT. This gives the protein CASSEGTAVNQPQHF.

J is TRBJ2-1 and V is TRBV11-3; no firm D call. Trimming pared 3 bases from V and 3 bases from J, leaving 9 bases between. Germline loops: CDR1 SGHNT, CDR2 YENEEA. CDR3 size: 14 residues. Here the CDR3 reads CASSFRALYNEQFF. For the CDR3, the DNA is TGTGCCAGCAGCTTCCGGGCCCTCTACAATGAGCAGTTCTTC.